This paragraph covers one TCR beta chain sequence. This clone was detected a few times. The specificity of this receptor is unknown. No much larger clonotype is one base removed from it; base qualities were not supplied. These data belong to a study of cytomegalovirus exposure and HLA in healthy donors (dated by TCRdb to 2017 to 2019). Context from the whole study: In an earlier analysis of approximately 640 of the donors, roughly 300 Gb of sequence data and about 110 million unique TCR beta sequences from roughly 190 million T cells were reported. Every discovery cohort repertoire had been produced on one sequencing platform. About five DR-DQ haplotypes were handled as single units for association and clustering because linkage in the cohort was strong. An earlier analysis of 587 of the donors used high-throughput TCR beta sequencing to judge whether each TCR beta V gene segment behaved as functional or pseudogenic. The study aimed to test whether signatures of past pathogen exposure could be identified by cataloging public T cell receptors. HLA typing covered class I and class II loci at four-digit resolution. A separate validation cohort of approximately 120 different subjects was used in addition to the approximately 610-subject first cohort. In a later analysis, previously published TCR beta repertoires from 550 to 700 donors were re-analyzed and high-resolution HLA genotyping was added so that TCR occurrence patterns could be studied. A later genetic analysis used genome-wide SNP genotypes for about 65% of the roughly 700 donors, treating that subset as a discovery cohort. An early release that covered about 600 HLA-typed donors contained around 300 gigabases of sequencing data and approximately 85 million unique TCR sequences. Among some 400 genotyped donors of the cohort, an average of around 240,000 unique TCR beta nucleotide sequences were sequenced per donor, around 20% of them non-productive. The T cell repertoires of around 670 subjects were profiled by immunosequencing and related to cytomegalovirus serostatus. The later analysis used no new phenotypic data to find candidate immune exposures, relying instead on TCR beta sequences and their occurrence across donors. Typing coverage differed by locus: A, B, C, DRB1 and DQB1 were typed in roughly 629-630 donors, DQA1 in 500 to 550, DPA1 in some 600, and DPB1 in just under 480. High-throughput TCR immunosequencing, statistical association of individual TCRs with disease status, and machine learning were combined to predict cytomegalovirus infection status. Alongside the repertoire data, information on donor age, sex, ethnicity and CMV serostatus was compiled. Among the roughly 380 genotyped donors, under 90% belonged to the genetic ancestry cluster associated with self-reported Caucasian donors.

V ends up 7 bases short and J 7 bases short, with an unmatched junction base count of 11. The CDR3 covers 14 residues, taking in both the cysteine and the phenylalanine. Only CDR3 DNA is held: 42 bases, read in frame from base 1. CDR1 LNHDA and CDR2 SQIVND were looked up in the germline V gene (reference sequence). The cohort comprised around 700 healthy bone marrow donors. Cohort members were all nominally healthy when sampled, although unrecorded immune exposures were likely present. The donor tested CMV seropositive, placing the donor among the approximately 290 seropositive members of the cohort. A peripheral blood sample was collected from each donor, and TCR beta sequencing was performed on peripheral blood mononuclear cells. The Qiagen DNeasy Blood Extraction Kit was used to extract genomic DNA from the blood cell samples. Libraries were built with the immunoSEQ multiplex PCR assay. For the multiplex PCR, a mixture combining 60 forward primers for TCR Vbeta segments and 13 reverse primers for TCR Jbeta segments was used. A multiplex PCR assay on genomic DNA amplified the CDR3 region of rearranged TCR beta genes. The amplified TCR beta libraries were sequenced on the Illumina HiSeq System as 87-base-pair reads. Regarding the original processing steps: A later analysis counted tens of millions of unique TCR beta chains across the 670 or so repertoires, and about 10 million of these chains were shared by at least two donors. Raw reads were error-corrected and collapsed into unique sequences with a nearest-neighbor algorithm that merged closely related sequences to remove PCR and sequencing errors. V, D and J gene segments were assigned by aligning CDR3 sequences to IMGT reference sequences. For a sequence to be retained, at least a six-nucleotide match to both a V gene segment and a J gene segment was required. Rearrangements were called productive when the CDR3 lacked stop codons and stayed in frame with V and J; all others were non-productive. Following IMGT convention, CDR3 was defined as the stretch from the second conserved V-encoded cysteine up to the conserved J-encoded phenylalanine. In an earlier analysis of just under 600 of the donors, sequences lacking an unambiguous match to a single V gene segment were excluded. An earlier analysis of fewer than 750 of the donors classified V segments as functional when productive rearrangements were above 56.7% and as segregating when the standard deviation between donors was above 5%. A statistical classification framework was developed to diagnose cytomegalovirus status using the catalog of TCR beta chain sequences. V and J gene assignment, in a later analysis, came from comparing TCR nucleotide sequences with IMGT/GENE-DB human TR gene sequences. Using the TCRdist pipeline, a later analysis assigned CDR3 sequences along with most-parsimonious VDJ recombination scenarios. A later analysis defined each TCR beta chain by its CDR3 amino acid sequence plus V-gene family, and excluded reads lacking a unique V-gene family. As a way to deal with suspected cross-contamination and a sequencing artifact, a later analysis dropped roughly 600 nucleotide sequences that were highly shared and had low generation probability. In a later analysis, a clonal expansion index for each public chain was calculated from normalized within-repertoire ranks of inferred template counts. A later analysis computed generation probabilities with a VDJ recombination model fitted to out-of-frame rearrangements, and checked the results against IGoR. In a later analysis, hypergeometric tests were used to score TCR-TCR, TCR-HLA and TCR-CMV co-occurrence, with a repertoire-size bias correction applied to TCR pairs. False discovery rates were estimated in a later analysis by permuting HLA or CMV assignments 20 times. In a later analysis, co-occurring TCRs were grouped with DBSCAN, and TCRdist sequence similarity was added when clustering was performed within HLA-allele-positive subsets. Co-occurrence clustering excluded repertoires with fewer than 30,000 or more than 120,000 public chains, plus five with anomalous nucleotide sharing. In TCRdb, the immuneACCESS table is reduced to in-frame sequences with V and J assigned. These tables do not hold every clone; where another copy was compared, an unresolved V gene accounts for under half, and the others remain unexplained. The V and J calls and the clone size are those of that table, but D and trimming were determined from the DNA. Here the sample has tens of thousands of clones; around three quarters occur a single time. Less than 15% of the sample goes to the ten largest clones.

The research as a whole found: Because HLA typing was unavailable for some donors at each locus, only the typed subset was used in association tests. In the study, about 150 TCR beta chains were listed as associated with cytomegalovirus. Only TCR beta chains were sequenced in this cohort, and the absence of alpha or paired-chain data limited detectable features. The 87-base-pair reads could not distinguish some IMGT-functional V segments, including TRBV6-2 and TRBV6-3, so those segments were excluded. CMV serostatus was the only immune exposure information available for the cohort. In a later analysis, TCR association rates were found to vary across HLA loci, with the most associated TCRs seen for DRB1 alleles and the fewest for HLA-C alleles. A cluster of highly shared sequence variants was judged likely to be a technical artifact of the sequencing pipeline. Roughly 17 rarely observed V segments, including chromosome 9 orphons, were excluded from the earlier analysis of some 590 of the donors because counts were too low. Cytomegalovirus status was reported to be diagnosed by the classifier with high specificity and sensitivity in both the original and validation cohorts. In vitro tests confirmed that a few of the cytomegalovirus-associated TCR beta chains recognize cytomegalovirus antigens. It was suggested by the authors that the approach could potentially be generalized to other disease states and immunological phenotypes. Sequencing depth was assumed to be roughly uniform across donors in the presence/absence analyses, though that assumption may not hold. Several of the top co-occurrence clusters appeared to be linked to parvovirus B19, influenza, CMV and Epstein-Barr virus, according to a later analysis. Compared with the approximately 600-donor mean, donors in an Asian-associated ancestry cluster had fewer N-insertions in productive TCRs, according to a later genetic analysis. In a later analysis, 16,951 TCR beta sequences were associated with specific HLA alleles at a false discovery rate of 0.05. In a later analysis, most CMV-associated TCR beta chains were found to appear HLA-restricted, with HLA associations seemingly driven largely by CMV exposure. In an earlier analysis of 450 to 750 of the donors, most TCR beta V segments appeared in productive rearrangements about 87% or about 30% of the time, broadly matching IMGT annotations. Most TCR sequences were observed very rarely across donors, whereas some public TCRs were present in many individuals. A later genetic analysis associated a missense DCLRE1C variant with V-gene and J-gene trimming of TCR beta chains, and an independent cohort replicated the association. A later analysis found that HLA-associated TCR beta chains were more clonally expanded and had lower generation probabilities than equally common non-associated chains. Correlated functional status among segregating V segments might reflect linkage disequilibrium, but an unknown experimental factor could not be ruled out. A further reported finding was that TCR beta sequences accurately predicted the HLA-A and HLA-B alleles for most subjects in the first cohort. When HLA alleles, especially DR and DQ, strongly co-occurred, TCR associations were difficult to assign to individual alleles.

The chain employs TRBV19 and TRBJ1-2, and 8 bases in between align with TRBD1. Sequenced: PBMCs. This sequence originates from a woman in her fifties or sixties in good health and CMV-seropositive. The sequenced DNA is TGTGCCAGTACGAACCCGACAGGGGATCGTGGCTACACCTTC. It codes for CASTNPTGDRGYTF.